The source of this TCR beta chain is a study of blood T cell repertoires in COVID-19. Method: immunoSEQ multiplex PCR; TCRdb's copy keeps in-frame clones and lacks some. This sample has some 200,000 clones, with about 87% found just once. The V end lost 2 bases, the J end lost 0 bases, and 10 bases lay between the germline ends. Germline CDR1 and CDR2: LGHDT and YNNKEL (reference sequence). The CDR3 has 15 residues. Sequencing was done on a sample of peripheral blood. The chain recombines TRBV3-1 (or the pseudogene TRBV3-2) with TRBJ2-5; D is unresolved. The source is a man between 65 and 80 years old with acute or convalescent COVID-19. The CDR3 coding sequence is TGTGCCAGCAGCCAATCTTTCCGGGACCAAGAGACCCAGTACTTC. Translated, it gives CASSQSFRDQETQYF.